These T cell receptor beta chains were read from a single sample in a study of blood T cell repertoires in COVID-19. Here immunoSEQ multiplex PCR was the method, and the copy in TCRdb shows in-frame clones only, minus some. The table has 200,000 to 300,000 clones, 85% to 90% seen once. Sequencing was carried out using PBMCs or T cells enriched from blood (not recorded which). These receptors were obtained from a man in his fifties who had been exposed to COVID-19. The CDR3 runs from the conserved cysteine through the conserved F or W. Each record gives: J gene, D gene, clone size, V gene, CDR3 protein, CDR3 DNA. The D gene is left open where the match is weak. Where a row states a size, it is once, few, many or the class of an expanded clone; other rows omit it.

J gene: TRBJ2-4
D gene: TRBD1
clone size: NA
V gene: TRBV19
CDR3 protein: CASSLTGANIQYF
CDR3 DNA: TGTGCCAGTAGCCTGACAGGGGCAAACATTCAGTACTTC

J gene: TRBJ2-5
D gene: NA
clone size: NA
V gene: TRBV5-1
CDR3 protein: CASSSPKGVQETQYF
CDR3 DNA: TGCGCCAGCAGCTCGCCTAAGGGGGTGCAAGAGACCCAGTACTTC

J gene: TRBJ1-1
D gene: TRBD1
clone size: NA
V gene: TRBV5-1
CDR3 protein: CASSLAGTDTEAFF
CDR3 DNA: TGCGCCAGCAGCTTGGCCGGGACAGACACTGAAGCTTTCTTT

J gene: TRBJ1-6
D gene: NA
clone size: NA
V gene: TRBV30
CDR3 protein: CAWSILPVNSPLHF
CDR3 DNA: TGTGCCTGGAGTATCCTCCCGGTCAATTCACCCCTCCACTTT

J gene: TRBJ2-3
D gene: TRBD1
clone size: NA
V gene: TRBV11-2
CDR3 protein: CASSSGTGVSDTQYF
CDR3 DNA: TGTGCCAGCAGCAGTGGGACAGGTGTGTCAGATACGCAGTATTTT

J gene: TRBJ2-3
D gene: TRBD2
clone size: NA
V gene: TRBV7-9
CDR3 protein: CASSPRDGRTDTQYF
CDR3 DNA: TGTGCCAGCAGCCCGCGGGACGGGAGGACAGATACGCAGTATTTT

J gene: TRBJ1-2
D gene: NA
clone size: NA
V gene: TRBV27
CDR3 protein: CASSLLRGDYGYTF
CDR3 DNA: TGTGCCAGCAGTTTATTGCGGGGGGACTATGGCTACACCTTC

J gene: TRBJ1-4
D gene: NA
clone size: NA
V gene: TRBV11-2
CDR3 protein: CASSLVAREKLFF
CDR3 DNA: TGTGCCAGCAGCTTAGTGGCCCGAGAAAAACTGTTTTTT

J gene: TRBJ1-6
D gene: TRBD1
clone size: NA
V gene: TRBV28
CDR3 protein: CASSLQGDNSPLHF
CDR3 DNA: TGTGCCAGCAGTTTGCAGGGGGATAATTCACCCCTCCACTTT

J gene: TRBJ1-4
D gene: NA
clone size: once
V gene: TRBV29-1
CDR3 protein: CSVVLLQGPGEKLFF
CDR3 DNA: TGCAGCGTTGTGCTGTTACAGGGCCCAGGGGAAAAACTGTTTTTT

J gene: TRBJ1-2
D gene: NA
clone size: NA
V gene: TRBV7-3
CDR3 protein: CASSLMEGALGGYTF
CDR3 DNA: TGTGCCAGCAGCTTAATGGAAGGGGCGCTGGGTGGCTACACCTTC

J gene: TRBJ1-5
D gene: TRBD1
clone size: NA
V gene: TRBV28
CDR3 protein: CASSSPGQGIQPQHF
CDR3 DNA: TGTGCCAGCAGTTCGCCGGGACAGGGGATTCAGCCCCAGCATTTT

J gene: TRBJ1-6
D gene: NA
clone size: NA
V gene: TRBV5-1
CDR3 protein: CASSPQDSSYNSPLHF
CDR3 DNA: TGCGCCAGCAGTCCGCAAGACAGCTCCTATAATTCACCCCTCCACTTT

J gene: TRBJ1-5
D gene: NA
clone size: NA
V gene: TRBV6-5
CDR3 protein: CASKENEEQPQHF
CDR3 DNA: TGTGCCAGCAAGGAGAACGAAGAGCAGCCCCAGCATTTT

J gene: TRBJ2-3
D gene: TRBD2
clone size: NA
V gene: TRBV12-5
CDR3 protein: CASGLVVAGATDTQYF
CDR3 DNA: TGTGCTAGTGGTTTAGTTGTAGCGGGGGCCACAGATACGCAGTATTTT

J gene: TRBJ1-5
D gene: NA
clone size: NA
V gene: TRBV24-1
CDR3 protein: CATSESGFNQPQHF
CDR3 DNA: TGTGCCACCAGTGAGTCAGGATTCAATCAGCCCCAGCATTTT

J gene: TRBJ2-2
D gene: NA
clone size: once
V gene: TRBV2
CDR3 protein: CASRPRFTGELFF
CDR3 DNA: TGTGCCAGCAGGCCCCGGTTTACCGGGGAGCTGTTTTTT

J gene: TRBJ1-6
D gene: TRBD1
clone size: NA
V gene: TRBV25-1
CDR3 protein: CASSERAPGQSSPLHF
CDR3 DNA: TGTGCCAGCAGTGAGCGGGCCCCGGGACAGAGTTCACCCCTCCACTTT

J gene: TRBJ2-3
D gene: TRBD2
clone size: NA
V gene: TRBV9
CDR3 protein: CASSVGGGPTDTQYF
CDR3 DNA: TGTGCCAGCAGCGTAGGGGGAGGGCCCACAGATACGCAGTATTTT

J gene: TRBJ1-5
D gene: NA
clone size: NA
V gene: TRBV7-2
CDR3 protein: CASSPTGFSDQPQHF
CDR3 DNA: TGTGCCAGCAGCCCAACAGGGTTCAGTGATCAGCCCCAGCATTTT

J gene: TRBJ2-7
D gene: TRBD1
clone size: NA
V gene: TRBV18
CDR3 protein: CASSPTGDPYEQYF
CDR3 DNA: TGTGCCAGCTCACCCACAGGGGACCCCTACGAGCAGTACTTC

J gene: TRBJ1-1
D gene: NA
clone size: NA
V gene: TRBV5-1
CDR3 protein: CASSLFPQRTGEAFF
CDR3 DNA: TGCGCCAGCAGCTTGTTCCCCCAAAGAACAGGTGAAGCTTTCTTT

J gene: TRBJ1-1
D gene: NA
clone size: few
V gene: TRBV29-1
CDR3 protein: CSVGAGWAMNTEAFF
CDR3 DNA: TGCAGCGTTGGGGCAGGGTGGGCCATGAACACTGAAGCTTTCTTT

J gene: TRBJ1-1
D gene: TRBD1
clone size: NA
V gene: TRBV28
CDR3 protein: CASKGQGAPDTEAFF
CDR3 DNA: TGTGCCAGCAAGGGACAGGGGGCGCCGGACACTGAAGCTTTCTTT

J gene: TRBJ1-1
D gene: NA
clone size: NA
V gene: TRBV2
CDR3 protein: CASSLMRDTEAFF
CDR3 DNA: TGTGCCAGCAGTTTGATGAGGGACACTGAAGCTTTCTTT

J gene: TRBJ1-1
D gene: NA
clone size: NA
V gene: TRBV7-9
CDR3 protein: CASSRHRGKMGAFF
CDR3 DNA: TGTGCCAGCAGCCGCCATCGAGGGAAGATGGGAGCTTTCTTT

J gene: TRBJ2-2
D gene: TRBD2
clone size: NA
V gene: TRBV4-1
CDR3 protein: CASSQVWSSGASNTGELFF
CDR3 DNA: TGCGCCAGCAGCCAAGTGTGGTCTAGCGGGGCCTCGAACACCGGGGAGCTGTTTTTT

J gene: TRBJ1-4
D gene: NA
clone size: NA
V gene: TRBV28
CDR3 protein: CASKLHREAVEKLFF
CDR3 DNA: TGTGCCAGCAAACTACACAGGGAAGCGGTAGAAAAACTGTTTTTT

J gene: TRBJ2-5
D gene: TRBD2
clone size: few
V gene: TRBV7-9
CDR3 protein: CASSTGLARDQYF
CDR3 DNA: TGTGCCAGCAGTACGGGACTAGCGAGGGACCAGTACTTC

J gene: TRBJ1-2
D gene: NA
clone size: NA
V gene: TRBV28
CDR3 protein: CASSYSYGRGYTF
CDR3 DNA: TGTGCCAGCAGTTATTCATATGGCAGAGGCTACACCTTC

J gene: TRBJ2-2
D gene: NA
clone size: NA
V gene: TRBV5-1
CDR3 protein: CASSPRTPGKTGELFF
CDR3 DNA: TGCGCCAGCAGCCCCCGGACACCTGGAAAGACCGGGGAGCTGTTTTTT

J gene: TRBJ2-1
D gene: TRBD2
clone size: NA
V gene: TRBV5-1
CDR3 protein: CASSFRLAGPNEQFF
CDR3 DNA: TGCGCCAGCAGCTTTCGGCTAGCGGGACCGAATGAGCAGTTCTTC

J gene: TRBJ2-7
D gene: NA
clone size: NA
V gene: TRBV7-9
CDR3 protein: CASSFRGTKQYF
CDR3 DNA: TGTGCCAGCAGCTTTAGGGGGACCAAGCAGTACTTC

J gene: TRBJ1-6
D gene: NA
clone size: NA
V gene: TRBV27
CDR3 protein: CASSRRTEYNSPLHF
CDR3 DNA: TGTGCCAGCAGTAGGAGGACAGAGTATAATTCACCCCTCCACTTT

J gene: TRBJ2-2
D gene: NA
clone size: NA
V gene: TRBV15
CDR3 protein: CATSRDLGAVELFF
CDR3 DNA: TGTGCCACCAGCAGAGATCTGGGGGCGGTTGAGCTGTTTTTT

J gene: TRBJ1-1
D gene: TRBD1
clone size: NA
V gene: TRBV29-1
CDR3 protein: CSTDRGILTEAFF
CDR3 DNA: TGCAGCACTGACAGGGGAATCCTTACTGAAGCTTTCTTT

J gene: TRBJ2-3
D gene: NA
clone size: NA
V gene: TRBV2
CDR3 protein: CASPGQGMDTQYF
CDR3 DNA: TGTGCCAGCCCGGGACAAGGGATGGATACGCAGTATTTT

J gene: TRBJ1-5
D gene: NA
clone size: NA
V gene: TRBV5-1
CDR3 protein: CASSEGVGDQPQHF
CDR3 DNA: TGCGCCAGCAGCGAGGGAGTTGGGGATCAGCCCCAGCATTTT

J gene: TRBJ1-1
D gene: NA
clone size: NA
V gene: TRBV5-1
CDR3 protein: CASSLNGDTEAFF
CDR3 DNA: TGCGCCAGCAGCTTAAACGGGGACACTGAAGCTTTCTTT

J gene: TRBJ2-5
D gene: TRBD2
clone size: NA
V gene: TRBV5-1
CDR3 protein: CASSSPGGETQYF
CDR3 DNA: TGCGCCAGCAGCTCTCCCGGGGGGGAGACCCAGTACTTC

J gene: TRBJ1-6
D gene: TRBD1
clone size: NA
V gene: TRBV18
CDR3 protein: CASSPERGHSPLHF
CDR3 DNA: TGTGCCAGCTCACCGGAGAGGGGGCATTCACCCCTCCACTTT

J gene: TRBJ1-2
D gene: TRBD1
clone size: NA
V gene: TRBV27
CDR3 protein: CASSPRGTGGFYGYTF
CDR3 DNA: TGTGCCAGCAGTCCGAGGGGGACAGGGGGCTTCTATGGCTACACCTTC

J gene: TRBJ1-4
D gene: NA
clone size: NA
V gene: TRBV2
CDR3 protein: CASRVNRERATNEKLFF
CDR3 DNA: TGTGCCAGCAGGGTTAACAGGGAGAGAGCAACTAATGAAAAACTGTTTTTT

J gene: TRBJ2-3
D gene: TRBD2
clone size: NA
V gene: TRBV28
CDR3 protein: CASSPRLSGRADTQYF
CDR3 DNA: TGTGCCAGCAGCCCACGACTGAGCGGGAGAGCAGATACGCAGTATTTT

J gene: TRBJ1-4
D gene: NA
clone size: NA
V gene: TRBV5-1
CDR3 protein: CASSLVQDNEKLFF
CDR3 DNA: TGCGCCAGCAGCTTGGTGCAGGATAATGAAAAACTGTTTTTT

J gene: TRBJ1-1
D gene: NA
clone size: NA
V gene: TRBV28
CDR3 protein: CASSSPRGAGGNTEAFF
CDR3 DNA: TGTGCCAGCAGTTCGCCGAGGGGCGCGGGAGGGAACACTGAAGCTTTCTTT

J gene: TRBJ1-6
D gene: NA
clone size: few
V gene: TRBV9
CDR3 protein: CASSVDAVSYNSPLHF
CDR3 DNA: TGTGCCAGCAGCGTAGATGCAGTCTCCTATAATTCACCCCTCCACTTT

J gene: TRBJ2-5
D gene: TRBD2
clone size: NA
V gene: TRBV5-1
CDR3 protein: CASSFMAGGRETQYF
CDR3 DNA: TGCGCCAGCAGCTTTATGGCGGGGGGAAGAGAGACCCAGTACTTC